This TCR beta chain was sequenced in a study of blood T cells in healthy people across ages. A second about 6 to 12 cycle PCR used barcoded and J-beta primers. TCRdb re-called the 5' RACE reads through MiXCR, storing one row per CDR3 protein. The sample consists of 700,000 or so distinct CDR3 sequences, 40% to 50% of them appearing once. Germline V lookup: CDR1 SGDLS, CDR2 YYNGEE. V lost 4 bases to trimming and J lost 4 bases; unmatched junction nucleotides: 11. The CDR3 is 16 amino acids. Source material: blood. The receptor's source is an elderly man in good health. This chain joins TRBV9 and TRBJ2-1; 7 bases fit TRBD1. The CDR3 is CASSRTGTDLYNEQFF. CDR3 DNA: TGTGCCAGCAGCAGAACCGGGACAGATCTATACAATGAGCAGTTCTTC.